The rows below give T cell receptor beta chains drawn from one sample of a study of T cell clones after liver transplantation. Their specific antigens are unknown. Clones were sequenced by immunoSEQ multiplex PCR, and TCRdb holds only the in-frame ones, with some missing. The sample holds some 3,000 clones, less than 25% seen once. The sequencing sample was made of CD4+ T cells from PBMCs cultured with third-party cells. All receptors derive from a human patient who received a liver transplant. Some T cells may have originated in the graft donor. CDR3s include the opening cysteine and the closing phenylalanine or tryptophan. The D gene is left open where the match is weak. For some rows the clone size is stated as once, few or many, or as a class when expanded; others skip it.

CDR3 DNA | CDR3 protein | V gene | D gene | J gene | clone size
TGTGCCACCAGCAGAGAGATTCCTTCCTCTGGGGCCAACGTCCTGACTTTC | CATSREIPSSGANVLTF | TRBV15 | - | TRBJ2-6 | -
TGTGCCAGCAGTGAATGGGACAGGGGAAGTTACGAGCAGTACTTC | CASSEWDRGSYEQYF | TRBV6-9 | TRBD1 | TRBJ2-7 | few
TGTGCCAGCAGCTTTGGGTACGAGCAGTACTTC | CASSFGYEQYF | TRBV5-4 | - | TRBJ2-7 | -
TGTGCCAGCAGAACAGGGAATATTCGGCAGTTCTTC | CASRTGNIRQFF | TRBV28 | - | TRBJ2-1 | medium-sized
TGTGCCAGCAGCCACATTGGACAGGGGGTTAATCGGAACACTGAAGCTTTCTTT | CASSHIGQGVNRNTEAFF | TRBV14 | TRBD1 | TRBJ1-1 | medium-sized
TGTGCCAGCTCACCACGACTAGCGGACTACAATGAGCAGTTCTTC | CASSPRLADYNEQFF | TRBV18 | TRBD2 | TRBJ2-1 | large
TGTGCCAGCAGTCCCCTCTCTAGCGGGAGTAACGAGCAGTACTTC | CASSPLSSGSNEQYF | TRBV27 | TRBD2 | TRBJ2-7 | -
TGTGCCAGCAGCTGGGGGGGTTCAACTAATGAAAAACTGTTTTTT | CASSWGGSTNEKLFF | TRBV5-8 | - | TRBJ1-4 | large
TGCGCCAGCAGCGTAGCGGGAGGGACCTACGAGCAGTACTTC | CASSVAGGTYEQYF | TRBV5-1 | TRBD2 | TRBJ2-7 | -
TGTGCCAGCAGTTTTCTTAAGGTGCTCTCTGGGGCCAACGTCCTGACTTTC | CASSFLKVLSGANVLTF | TRBV27 | - | TRBJ2-6 | medium-sized
TGTGCCAGCAGTTACTTCGGGGGTACCTCCTACGAGCAGTACTTC | CASSYFGGTSYEQYF | TRBV6-5 | - | TRBJ2-7 | few
TGCGCCAGCAGCTTGTTGGGACCACCCCGGGCGGGAACCGGGGAGCTGTTTTTT | CASSLLGPPRAGTGELFF | TRBV5-1 | - | TRBJ2-2 | -
TGTGCCAGCAGCTTAGCGTCTGGAAACACCATATATTTT | CASSLASGNTIYF | TRBV7-6 | - | TRBJ1-3 | medium-sized
TGTGCCAGCAGCCCCCTGGACGGGGATGGCTACACCTTC | CASSPLDGDGYTF | TRBV2 | - | TRBJ1-2 | -
TGTGCCAGCAGTTACGGGACCCGTCAGTACTTC | CASSYGTRQYF | TRBV6-8 | - | TRBJ2-4 | few